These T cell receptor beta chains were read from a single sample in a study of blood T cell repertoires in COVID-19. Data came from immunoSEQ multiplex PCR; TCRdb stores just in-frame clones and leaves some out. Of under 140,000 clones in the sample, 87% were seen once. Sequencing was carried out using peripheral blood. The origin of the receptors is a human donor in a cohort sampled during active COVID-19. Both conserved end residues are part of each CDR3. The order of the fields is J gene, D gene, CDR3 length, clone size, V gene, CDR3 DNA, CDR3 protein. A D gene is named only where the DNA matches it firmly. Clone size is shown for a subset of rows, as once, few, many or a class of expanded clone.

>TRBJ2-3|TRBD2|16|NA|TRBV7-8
TGTGCCAGCAGCCTCATAGCGGGGGGGAGCACAGATACGCAGTATTTT
CASSLIAGGSTDTQYF
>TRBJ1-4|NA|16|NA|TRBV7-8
TGTGCCAGCAGCCAGCGGGGGGACACAACTAATGAAAAACTGTTTTTT
CASSQRGDTTNEKLFF
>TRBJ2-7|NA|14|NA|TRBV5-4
TGTGCCAGCAGGCAAGATACGTACCCTCAGGAGCAGTACTTC
CASRQDTYPQEQYF
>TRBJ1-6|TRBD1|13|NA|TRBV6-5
TGTGCCAGCGGGGTACAGGGGGTGTCACCCCTCCACTTT
CASGVQGVSPLHF
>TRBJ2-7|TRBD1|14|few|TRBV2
TGTGCCAGCAGCGGCGGACAGGGGCCCTACGAGCAGTACTTC
CASSGGQGPYEQYF
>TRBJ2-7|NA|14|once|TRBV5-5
TGTGCCAGCAGCTCTTTGACAGGATCGAAGGAGCAGTACTTC
CASSSLTGSKEQYF
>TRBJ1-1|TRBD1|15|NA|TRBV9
TGTGCCAGCAGCGTAGTCGACAGGGTAGGCACTGAAGCTTTCTTT
CASSVVDRVGTEAFF
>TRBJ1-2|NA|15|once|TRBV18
TGTGCCAGCTCACCACGGGCCCCAGGAGGCTATGGCTACACCTTC
CASSPRAPGGYGYTF
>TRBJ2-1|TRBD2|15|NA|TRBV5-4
TGTGCCAGCAGCCCGGGACTAGCGGGAGGCTATGAGCAGTTCTTC
CASSPGLAGGYEQFF
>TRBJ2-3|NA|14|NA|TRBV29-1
TGCAGCGTTGAATCAGGGGTGGGGACAGATACGCAGTATTTT
CSVESGVGTDTQYF
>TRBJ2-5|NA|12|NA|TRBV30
TGTGCCTTGCGGGACCTCCCTGAGACCCAGTACTTC
CALRDLPETQYF
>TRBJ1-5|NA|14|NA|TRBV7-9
TGTGCCAGCAGCTCGGAGGGTGGCAATCAGCCCCAGCATTTT
CASSSEGGNQPQHF
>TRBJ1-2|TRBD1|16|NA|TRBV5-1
TGCGCCAGCAGCCCGGCGCCGGGACAGGGGTTCTATGGCTACACCTTC
CASSPAPGQGFYGYTF
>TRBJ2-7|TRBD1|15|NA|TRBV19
TGTGCCAGTAGTATCCGAGGACAGGGGATCTACGAGCAGTACTTC
CASSIRGQGIYEQYF
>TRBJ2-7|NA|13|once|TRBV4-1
TGCGCCAGCAGCCAAGTCGGAGGGGACGAGCAGTACTTC
CASSQVGGDEQYF
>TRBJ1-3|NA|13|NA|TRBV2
TGTGCCAGCAGTCTTAGCTCTGGAAACACCATATATTTT
CASSLSSGNTIYF
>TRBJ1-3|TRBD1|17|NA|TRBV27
TGTGCCAGCAGGGCCGGGACAGGGGCCCACTCTGGAAACACCATATATTTT
CASRAGTGAHSGNTIYF
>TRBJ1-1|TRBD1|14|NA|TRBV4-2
TGTGCCAGCAGCCAAGATGGGGCAGGGGGGGAAGCTTTCTTT
CASSQDGAGGEAFF